This entry describes one T cell receptor (beta chain). Its antigen remains unidentified. J was trimmed by 2 bases and V by 4 bases; bases with no gene match: 8. CDR1 and CDR2 (germline): SEHNR, FQNEAQ (reference sequence). The CDR3 sequence is 17 residues long. The record originates from a study of shared clonotypes between healthy human individuals. The study's findings and limits: Despite large depth, sorted-subset datasets appeared incompletely sequenced. For naive CD4 cells, roughly 5% of clonotypes were shared across a few donors.

Using immunoSEQ multiplex PCR, the repertoire was profiled, and TCRdb retains in-frame clones only, with some absent. The sample holds some 1 million clones; more than 65% are singletons and the top ten take over 1.3%. CD45RA+ naive and CD45RA-negative memory subsets were separated from CD4+ cells. The sequenced sample consisted of memory CD4+ T cells sorted from blood. Subset defined: CD45RA-negative fraction. This rearrangement joins TRBV7-9 to TRBJ2-1, with 10 positions matching TRBD1. The receptor was isolated from a young man in good health. The CDR3 region has the DNA TGTGCCAGCAGCTCGTCCTGGGACAGGGGAACCTACAATGAGCAGTTCTTC. This gives the protein CASSSSWDRGTYNEQFF.